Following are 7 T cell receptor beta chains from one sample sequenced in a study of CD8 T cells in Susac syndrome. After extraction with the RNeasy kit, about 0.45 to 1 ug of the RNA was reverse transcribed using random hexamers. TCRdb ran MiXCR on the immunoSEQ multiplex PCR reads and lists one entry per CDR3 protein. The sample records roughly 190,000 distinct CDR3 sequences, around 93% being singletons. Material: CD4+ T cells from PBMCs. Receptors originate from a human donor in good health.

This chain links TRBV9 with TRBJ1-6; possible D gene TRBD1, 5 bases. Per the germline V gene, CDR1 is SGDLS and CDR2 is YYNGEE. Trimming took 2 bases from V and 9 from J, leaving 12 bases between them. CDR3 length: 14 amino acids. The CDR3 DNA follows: TGTGCCAGCAGCGTTGGGGGAGTGGGTTCACCCCTCCACTTT. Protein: CASSVGGVGSPLHF. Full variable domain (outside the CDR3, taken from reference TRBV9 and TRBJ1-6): DSGVTQTPKHLITATGQRVTLRCSPRSGDLSVYWYQQSLDQGLQFLIQYYNGEERAKGNILERFSAQQFPDLHSELNLSSLELGDSALYFCASSVGGVGSPLHFGNGTRLTVT.

CDR3 loop: CASSLPDSPLHF. The CDR3 DNA reads TGTGCCAGCAGCTTACCTGATTCACCCCTCCACTTT. This chain connects TRBV5-6 to TRBJ1-6; D gene unclear. V was cut by 2 bases and J by 8 bases, with 5 bases left in between. Germline values: CDR1 SGHDT, CDR2 YYEEEE. The CDR3 spans 12 residues.

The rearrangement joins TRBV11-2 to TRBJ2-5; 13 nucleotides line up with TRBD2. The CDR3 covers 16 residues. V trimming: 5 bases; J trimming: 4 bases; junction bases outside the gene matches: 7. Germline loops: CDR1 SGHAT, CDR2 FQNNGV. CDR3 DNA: TGTGCCAGCAGCCGTGGGACTAGCGGGGAACGAGAGACCCAGTACTTC. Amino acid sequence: CASSRGTSGERETQYF.

CDR3 region: CSARQGRIQPQHF. CDR3 nucleotides: TGCAGTGCTAGACAGGGGCGGATTCAGCCCCAGCATTTT. V and J are TRBV20-1 and TRBJ1-5, with a possible D match to TRBD1 (6 bases). CDR1 and CDR2 (germline): DFQATT, SNEGSKA (reference sequence). The V and J ends lost 2 bases and 6 bases respectively, with 11 bases between them. The CDR3 totals 13 residues.

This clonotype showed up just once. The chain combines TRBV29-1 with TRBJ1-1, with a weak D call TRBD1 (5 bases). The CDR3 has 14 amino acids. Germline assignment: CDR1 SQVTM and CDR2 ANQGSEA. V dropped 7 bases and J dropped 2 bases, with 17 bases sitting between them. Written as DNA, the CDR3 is TGCAGCGCTAAAAAGCAAGACAGCAACACTGAAGCTTTCTTT. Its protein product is CSAKKQDSNTEAFF.

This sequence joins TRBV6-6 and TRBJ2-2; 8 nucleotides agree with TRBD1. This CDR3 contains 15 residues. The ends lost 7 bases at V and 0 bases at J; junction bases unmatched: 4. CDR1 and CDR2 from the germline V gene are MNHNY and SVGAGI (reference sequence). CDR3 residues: CASNPDRANTGELFF. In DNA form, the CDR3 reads TGTGCCAGCAACCCGGACAGGGCGAACACCGGGGAGCTGTTTTTT.

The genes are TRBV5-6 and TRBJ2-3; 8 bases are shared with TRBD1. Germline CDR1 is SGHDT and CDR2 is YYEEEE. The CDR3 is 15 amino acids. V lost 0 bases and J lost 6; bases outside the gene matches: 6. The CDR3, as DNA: TGTGCCAGCAGCTTGGAAGACAGGGGTAGGGATACGCAGTATTTT. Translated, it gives CASSLEDRGRDTQYF.